What follows are 18 T cell receptor beta chains derived from one specimen sequenced in a study of T-cell memory formation after mild COVID-19. Using its own MiXCR run on the 5' RACE reads, TCRdb lists one record per CDR3 protein. The table has about 130,000 distinct CDR3 sequences, about a sixth seen once. The sample consisted of PBMCs or a T cell subset sorted from them (not recorded which). These TCRs come from a young man who had mild COVID-19 (a few samples of this study predate the infection). Cell type and time point are not known.

The chain recombines TRBV9 with TRBJ1-2; TRBD1 is a possible D gene (6 bases). V lost 3 bases and J 8 bases, leaving 17 bases between the germline ends. CDR3 length: 14 residues. Germline V gives CDR1 SGDLS, CDR2 YYNGEE. The CDR3 coding sequence is TGTGCCAGCAGCGCGAGTTGGGGGGCGTTGGGCTACACCTTC. Translating gives CASSASWGALGYTF.

This clonotype was seen a handful of times. The rearrangement links TRBV28 to TRBJ2-2, with D perhaps matching TRBD1 or TRBD2 (5 bases each). The CDR3 extends over 15 amino acids. V was cut by 7 bases and J by 6 bases, with 18 bases left in between. Germline V CDR1 and CDR2: MDHEN, SYDVKM. As DNA, the CDR3 is TGTGCCAGCAACCGACGATGGGGGAAGCCCGGGGAGCTGTTTTTT. Amino acids: CASNRRWGKPGELFF.

V gene TRBV6-1 combines with J gene TRBJ1-1; 7 bases align to TRBD1. The CDR3 is 14 amino acids. In germline, CDR1 is MNHNS, CDR2 SASEGT. With 7 bases clipped from V and 5 bases from J, the junction kept 10 bases outside the gene matches. The CDR3 nucleotides read TGTGCCAGCACCAGGGGGGGGGCGTGGACTGAAGCTTTCTTT. As protein: CASTRGGAWTEAFF.

The CDR3 here is CSARIAGARTDTQYF. The CDR3, as DNA: TGCAGTGCTAGGATAGCGGGGGCCCGCACAGATACGCAGTATTTT. The gene calls are TRBV20-1 and TRBJ2-3; 9 bases map to TRBD2. Germline values: CDR1 DFQATT, CDR2 SNEGSKA (reference sequence). CDR3 size: 15 residues. After removal of 3 bases from V and 1 base from J, the junction contained 5 bases not matched to a gene.

This clonotype has a handful of counts. This chain joins TRBV5-1 and TRBJ1-1, with TRBD1 matching 7 bases. The CDR3 totals 18 residues. V lost 2 bases and J lost 0; bases outside the gene matches: 13. The germline V gene encodes CDR1 SGHRS and CDR2 YFSETQ. This CDR3 is CASSFSRTGTLMNTEAFF. The CDR3 DNA follows: TGCGCCAGCAGCTTTTCCCGGACAGGAACCCTTATGAACACTGAAGCTTTCTTT.

The chain joins TRBV5-1 to TRBJ1-1; 9 bases are shared with TRBD1. The V gene's germline CDR1 is SGHRS and CDR2 YFSETQ. The J segment lost 1 base and the V segment lost 2 bases, leaving 3 bases of the junction unmatched. CDR3 length: 15 residues. This chain's CDR3 is CASSFGTGPNTEAFF. The DNA of the CDR3 is TGCGCCAGCAGCTTTGGGACAGGGCCGAACACTGAAGCTTTCTTT.

The table lists this clonotype with many counts. The chain couples TRBV20-1 to TRBJ1-3, with 7 bases identical to TRBD1. Trimming removed 6 bases from V and 1 base from J; junction bases left unmatched: 3. Germline CDR1 and CDR2: DFQATT and SNEGSKA (reference sequence). The CDR3 is made up of 13 amino acids. The CDR3 coding sequence is TGCAGTGCAGGACAGGCATCTGGAAACACCATATATTTT. Its translation: CSAGQASGNTIYF.

This chain links TRBV7-2 with TRBJ2-1, with D perhaps matching TRBD2 (5 bases). Germline V CDR1 and CDR2: SGHTA, FQGNSA. V was cut by 5 bases and J by 6 bases, with 20 bases left in between. CDR3 length: 16 amino acids. As DNA, the CDR3 is TGTGCCAGCAGCCCTTCCGGCAGCGCCGGGATCAATGAGCAGTTCTTC. Protein product: CASSPSGSAGINEQFF.

In its sample, this clonotype was seen once. The chain carries TRBV7-9 and TRBJ1-5; D is uncertain. The CDR3 sequence is 16 residues long. Trimming cost V 1 base and J 2 bases, with 12 bases left between them. CDR1 and CDR2 from the germline V gene are SEHNR and FQNEAQ (reference sequence). The CDR3 DNA is TGTGCCAGCAGCTTAGGGGCTGCCAGAGGCAATCAGCCCCAGCATTTT. This sequence encodes CASSLGAARGNQPQHF.

A word on this clonotype: Its ends do not fully match the called genes, so a read error is possible. This rearrangement joins TRBV19 to TRBJ1-2, with D maybe TRBD1 (5 bases). This CDR3 comprises 15 residues. Germline V gene data show CDR1 as LNHDA and CDR2 as SQIVND (reference sequence). CDR3 in amino acids: CASSITGGLNYGYTF. In nucleotides, the CDR3 is TGTGCCAGTAGTATTACAGGCGGCTTGAACTATGGATACACCTTC. Full variable domain (remainder filled in from reference TRBV19 and TRBJ1-2): DGGITQSPKYLFRKEGQNVTLSCEQNLNHDAMYWYRQDPGQGLRLIYYSQIVNDFQKGDIAEGYSVSREKKESFPLTVTSAQKNPTAFYLCASSITGGLNYGYTFGSGTRLTVV.

The V gene is TRBV6-5, the J gene TRBJ1-4; TRBD1 is a possible D gene (6 bases). The CDR3 spans 15 residues. Trimming cost V 0 bases and J 3 bases, with 8 bases left between them. CDR1 and CDR2 from the germline V gene are MNHEY and SVGAGI. The CDR3 sequence is CASSYSGTPNEKLFF. CDR3 nucleotide sequence: TGTGCCAGCAGTTACTCCGGGACACCTAATGAAAAACTGTTTTTT.

This chain links TRBV5-1 with TRBJ2-3, with 8 bases that match TRBD2. The V gene's germline CDR1 is SGHRS and CDR2 YFSETQ. After removal of 7 bases from V and 5 bases from J, the junction contained 6 bases not matched to a gene. CDR3 size: 13 residues. DNA for the CDR3: TGCGCCAGCCGCCTTGCGGGGGGAGATACGCAGTATTTT. It codes for CASRLAGGDTQYF.

The table lists this clonotype with a few counts. The DNA of the CDR3 is TGTGCCATCAGTGACGTAGGGGGCTTCGAGACCCAGTACTTC. This gives the protein CAISDVGGFETQYF. This chain connects TRBV10-3 to TRBJ2-5; 7 positions agree with TRBD1. Losses at the gene ends were 3 bases for V and 5 bases for J; bases not matched to a gene: 6. The CDR3 is 14 amino acids. The germline gives CDR1 ENHRY, CDR2 SYGVKD.

This clonotype turned up a few times. The chain links TRBV30 to TRBJ2-3, with TRBD1 matching over 7 bases. CDR1 is GTSNPN and CDR2 is SVGIG in the germline V gene (reference sequence). The ends lost 5 bases at V and 1 base at J; junction bases unmatched: 9. The CDR3 is 15 amino acids. The DNA for the CDR3 is TGTGCCTGGGAGACAAGACAGGGTGGCACAGATACGCAGTATTTT. Residues: CAWETRQGGTDTQYF. Together with reference TRBV30 and TRBJ2-3, the CDR3 gives the full variable domain: SQTIHQWPATLVQPVGSPLSLECTVEGTSNPNLYWYRQAAGRGLQLLFYSVGIGQISSEVPQNLSASRPQDRQFILSSKKLLLSDSGFYLCAWETRQGGTDTQYFGPGTRLTVL.

This clonotype was recorded at least ten times. J is TRBJ2-6 and V is TRBV7-3; D remains ambiguous. The germline gives CDR1 SGHTA, CDR2 FQGTGA. Trimming removed 5 bases at V and 0 bases at J, with 8 bases between. This CDR3 comprises 15 residues. The CDR3 coding sequence is TGTGCCAGCAGCCGATCGCGCTCTGGGGCCAACGTCCTGACTTTC. Amino acids: CASSRSRSGANVLTF. The full variable domain, in which reference TRBV7-3 and TRBJ2-6 provide the parts outside the CDR3, is GAGVSQTPSNKVTEKGKYVELRCDPISGHTALYWYRQSLGQGPEFLIYFQGTGAADDSGLPNDRFFAVRPEGSVSTLKIQRTERGDSAVYLCASSRSRSGANVLTFGAGSRLTVL.

This clonotype occurred many times. The V and J genes are TRBV6-9 and TRBJ2-7; 11 nucleotides align to TRBD2. This CDR3 is 23 amino acids long. CDR1 is MNHGY and CDR2 is SVAAGI in the germline V gene. The J segment lost 4 bases and the V segment lost 6 bases, leaving 32 bases of the junction unmatched. This chain's CDR3 is CASSRIPLLAGEVTARILYEQYV. For the CDR3, the DNA is TGTGCCAGCAGCCGTATTCCCCTACTAGCGGGGGAAGTAACAGCTCGTATTTTATACGAGCAGTACGTC.

This clonotype was recorded once. The J gene is TRBJ1-5, the V gene TRBV11-2; D remains ambiguous. V dropped 4 bases and J dropped 2 bases, with 12 bases sitting between them. The CDR3 sequence is 15 residues long. Germline-derived CDR1 and CDR2 are SGHAT and FQNNGV. The CDR3 bases are TGTGCCAGCAGCTCGGGGATACGTGGCAATCAGCCCCAGCATTTT. Its translation is CASSSGIRGNQPQHF.

The gene calls are TRBV3-1 and TRBJ2-2; 14 bases line up with TRBD2. The CDR3 is 19 amino acids. Germline CDR1 and CDR2: LGHDT and YNNKEL (reference sequence). The J segment lost 5 bases and the V segment lost 0 bases, leaving 8 bases of the junction unmatched. The CDR3 nucleotides are TGTGCCAGCAGCCAAGATCTATGGGGACTAGCGGGGGAGACCGGGGAGCTGTTTTTT. Amino acids: CASSQDLWGLAGETGELFF.